These T cell receptor beta chains were read from a single sample in a study of CD8 T cells in ankylosing spondylitis. TCRdb reprocessed the 5' RACE reads with MiXCR, giving one entry per CDR3 protein. Among 150,000 to 200,000 distinct CDR3 sequences, around 13% were seen once, and the ten largest hold about 10%. Specimen: blood, either unsorted or a sorted T cell fraction (not recorded which). The receptors originated from a female donor with ankylosing spondylitis or in good health (not recorded which). Each CDR3 is given with its conserved first and last residue. Each record gives: D gene, J gene, clone size, V gene, CDR3 protein, CDR3 DNA. A D gene is named only where the DNA matches it firmly. Expanded clones are given a class, and other clones once, few, many or no size at all.

d_call: TRBD2
j_call: TRBJ2-1
clone_size: many
v_call: TRBV5-1
cdr3_aa: CASSPTSGVNEQFF
cdr3_nt: TGCGCCAGCAGTCCGACTAGCGGGGTCAATGAGCAGTTCTTC

d_call: .
j_call: TRBJ2-1
clone_size: many
v_call: TRBV5-4
cdr3_aa: CASSLADGRPFF
cdr3_nt: TGTGCCAGCAGCCTCGCCGACGGCCGTCCGTTCTTC

d_call: TRBD2
j_call: TRBJ2-1
clone_size: many
v_call: TRBV27
cdr3_aa: CASSSRPLAGSYNEQFF
cdr3_nt: TGTGCCAGCAGTAGCCGACCTCTAGCGGGGAGCTACAATGAGCAGTTCTTC

d_call: .
j_call: TRBJ1-1
clone_size: many
v_call: TRBV19
cdr3_aa: CASKDALNTEAFF
cdr3_nt: TGTGCCAGTAAGGACGCCCTGAACACTGAAGCTTTCTTT

d_call: .
j_call: TRBJ1-5
clone_size: many
v_call: TRBV12-3/TRBV12-4
cdr3_aa: CASSLGRQPQPQHF
cdr3_nt: TGTGCCAGCAGTTTAGGGCGCCAGCCTCAGCCCCAGCATTTT

d_call: TRBD2
j_call: TRBJ2-3
clone_size: many
v_call: TRBV20-1
cdr3_aa: CSAPNSGATDTQYF
cdr3_nt: TGCAGTGCCCCGAATAGCGGGGCCACAGATACGCAGTATTTT

d_call: TRBD2
j_call: TRBJ2-5
clone_size: few
v_call: TRBV10-3
cdr3_aa: CAISGGVETQYF
cdr3_nt: TGTGCCATTTCGGGGGGGGTCGAGACCCAGTACTTC

d_call: .
j_call: TRBJ2-2
clone_size: few
v_call: TRBV5-1
cdr3_aa: CASSLMSPGTNTGELFF
cdr3_nt: TGCGCCAGCAGCTTGATGTCTCCGGGAACGAACACCGGGGAGCTGTTTTTT

d_call: TRBD1
j_call: TRBJ2-4
clone_size: many
v_call: TRBV7-2
cdr3_aa: CASSRDGQGRNIQYF
cdr3_nt: TGTGCCAGCAGCCGCGACGGACAGGGGAGAAACATTCAGTACTTC

d_call: .
j_call: TRBJ1-1
clone_size: many
v_call: TRBV7-8
cdr3_aa: CASSLRGRTNTEAFF
cdr3_nt: TGTGCCAGCAGCTTACGAGGTCGGACGAACACTGAAGCTTTCTTT

d_call: TRBD2
j_call: TRBJ2-7
clone_size: medium-sized
v_call: TRBV11-3
cdr3_aa: CASSALAGPYEQYF
cdr3_nt: TGTGCCAGCAGCGCACTAGCGGGACCATACGAGCAGTACTTC

d_call: TRBD2
j_call: TRBJ2-3
clone_size: many
v_call: TRBV4-3
cdr3_aa: CASSPSTSGHTQYF
cdr3_nt: TGCGCCAGCAGCCCTTCGACTAGCGGCCATACGCAGTATTTT

d_call: TRBD2
j_call: TRBJ2-1
clone_size: many
v_call: TRBV20-1
cdr3_aa: CSASGTSGSRNEQFF
cdr3_nt: TGCAGTGCTAGTGGGACTAGCGGGAGCCGAAATGAGCAGTTCTTC

d_call: TRBD1
j_call: TRBJ1-5
clone_size: few
v_call: TRBV2
cdr3_aa: CASSARTGAGQGHF
cdr3_nt: TGTGCCAGCAGTGCCCGGACAGGGGCCGGGCAAGGGCATTTT

d_call: .
j_call: TRBJ2-2
clone_size: .
v_call: TRBV7-6
cdr3_aa: CASIGYRTNTGELFF
cdr3_nt: TGTGCCAGCATTGGATACCGGACGAACACCGGGGAGCTGTTTTTT

d_call: .
j_call: TRBJ2-7
clone_size: .
v_call: TRBV5-1
cdr3_aa: CASEEGYEQYF
cdr3_nt: TGCGCCAGTGAGGAGGGCTACGAGCAGTACTTC

d_call: .
j_call: TRBJ2-1
clone_size: few
v_call: TRBV20-1
cdr3_aa: CSAGLHWESSYNEQFF
cdr3_nt: TGCAGTGCCGGACTTCACTGGGAGAGCTCCTACAATGAGCAGTTCTTC

d_call: TRBD1
j_call: TRBJ1-5
clone_size: many
v_call: TRBV28
cdr3_aa: CASSRTGGRQPQHF
cdr3_nt: TGTGCCAGCAGCCGGACAGGGGGCCGGCAGCCCCAGCATTTT

d_call: .
j_call: TRBJ2-3
clone_size: .
v_call: TRBV7-3
cdr3_aa: CASSSRFTDTQYF
cdr3_nt: TGTGCCAGCAGCTCTCGCTTCACAGATACGCAGTATTTT

d_call: .
j_call: TRBJ1-6
clone_size: many
v_call: TRBV4-2
cdr3_aa: CASSQEAGLYNSPLHF
cdr3_nt: TGTGCCAGCAGCCAAGAGGCAGGGTTGTATAATTCACCCCTCCACTTT

d_call: .
j_call: TRBJ1-2
clone_size: .
v_call: TRBV25-1
cdr3_aa: CASSEIDTGGDGYTF
cdr3_nt: TGTGCCAGCAGTGAAATAGACACAGGAGGCGATGGCTACACCTTC

d_call: .
j_call: TRBJ2-7
clone_size: many
v_call: TRBV20-1
cdr3_aa: CSARDSGRISYEQYF
cdr3_nt: TGCAGTGCTAGAGATTCGGGACGGATCTCCTACGAGCAGTACTTC

d_call: .
j_call: TRBJ1-1
clone_size: many
v_call: TRBV12-3/TRBV12-4
cdr3_aa: CAIRPQPNPNTEAFF
cdr3_nt: TGTGCCATCCGACCGCAGCCAAACCCGAACACTGAAGCTTTCTTT

d_call: .
j_call: TRBJ2-2
clone_size: .
v_call: TRBV11-1
cdr3_aa: CASSLDRATGELFF
cdr3_nt: TGTGCCAGCAGCTTAGACAGGGCCACCGGGGAGCTGTTTTTT

d_call: .
j_call: TRBJ1-3
clone_size: .
v_call: TRBV5-1
cdr3_aa: CASSPRAGTFSGNTIYF
cdr3_nt: TGCGCCAGCAGCCCTCGGGCAGGGACCTTCTCTGGAAACACCATATATTTT

d_call: .
j_call: TRBJ1-1
clone_size: many
v_call: TRBV6-5
cdr3_aa: CASSYGGSMNTEAFF
cdr3_nt: TGTGCCAGCAGTTACGGGGGCAGCATGAACACTGAAGCTTTCTTT

d_call: TRBD1
j_call: TRBJ1-2
clone_size: .
v_call: TRBV29-1
cdr3_aa: CSVERIPGTGIFGYTF
cdr3_nt: TGCAGCGTTGAAAGAATTCCTGGGACAGGGATTTTTGGCTACACCTTC

d_call: .
j_call: TRBJ1-1
clone_size: many
v_call: TRBV10-3
cdr3_aa: CAISSLAGMENTEAFF
cdr3_nt: TGTGCCATCAGTTCCCTGGCAGGGATGGAGAACACTGAAGCTTTCTTT

d_call: TRBD1
j_call: TRBJ2-2
clone_size: many
v_call: TRBV27
cdr3_aa: CASSLVTGTGVTGELFF
cdr3_nt: TGTGCCAGCAGTTTAGTCACCGGGACAGGGGTCACCGGGGAGCTGTTTTTT

d_call: .
j_call: TRBJ2-5
clone_size: .
v_call: TRBV11-1
cdr3_aa: CASSSPQTEQETQYF
cdr3_nt: TGTGCCAGCAGCTCCCCCCAGACAGAACAAGAGACCCAGTACTTC

d_call: .
j_call: TRBJ1-4
clone_size: many
v_call: TRBV6-1
cdr3_aa: CASRVIGLSEKLFF
cdr3_nt: TGTGCCAGCAGGGTAATCGGACTGTCTGAAAAACTGTTTTTT

d_call: .
j_call: TRBJ2-3
clone_size: many
v_call: TRBV15
cdr3_aa: CATSRARTGGTDTQYF
cdr3_nt: TGTGCCACCAGCAGAGCGAGGACCGGAGGCACAGATACGCAGTATTTT

d_call: .
j_call: TRBJ2-7
clone_size: once
v_call: TRBV18
cdr3_aa: CASSPATDYEQYF
cdr3_nt: TGTGCCAGCTCACCAGCGACAGACTACGAGCAGTACTTC

d_call: .
j_call: TRBJ1-1
clone_size: many
v_call: TRBV5-1
cdr3_aa: CASSLDMSEAFF
cdr3_nt: TGCGCCAGCAGCCTGGACATGTCTGAAGCTTTCTTT

d_call: .
j_call: TRBJ1-3
clone_size: .
v_call: TRBV6-1
cdr3_aa: CASSEAFRGEAGNTIYF
cdr3_nt: TGTGCCAGCAGTGAAGCATTTCGGGGAGAAGCGGGAAACACCATATATTTT

d_call: TRBD1
j_call: TRBJ1-2
clone_size: many
v_call: TRBV20-1
cdr3_aa: CSATWTGGLYGYTF
cdr3_nt: TGCAGTGCTACCTGGACAGGGGGTCTCTATGGCTACACCTTC

d_call: TRBD2
j_call: TRBJ2-7
clone_size: few
v_call: TRBV20-1
cdr3_aa: CSAQSQLAGVYYEQYF
cdr3_nt: TGCAGTGCCCAATCTCAACTAGCGGGGGTATACTACGAGCAGTACTTC